This T cell receptor beta chain was found in a study of blood T cell repertoires in COVID-19. Study details: Samples representing acute and convalescent COVID-19 were sourced from the United States, Italy and Spain.

This clone was recorded once. V gave up 0 bases and J gave up 6 bases; unmatched junction bases: 5. The CDR3 is 15 residues long. CDR1 and CDR2 from the germline V gene are LNHNV and YYDKDF (reference sequence). Per the original data handling: By means of reference gene primer amplification, nucleated cell counts were estimated. TCRdb's copy holds only in-frame clones and misses some; the assay was immunoSEQ multiplex PCR. That table gives V, J and clone size, and the DNA gave D and trimming. Here the sample spans just over 35,000 clones, around 87% being singletons. Sequencing was done on a sample of peripheral blood. The origin of this receptor is a man between 60 and 75 years old with acute or convalescent COVID-19. The chain has TRBV15 and TRBJ2-7, with 10 bases fitting TRBD2. The CDR3 is CATSRDDLAGAEQYF. In DNA form, the CDR3 reads TGTGCCACCAGCAGAGATGACCTAGCGGGAGCCGAGCAGTACTTC.